This T cell receptor (beta chain) originates from a study of blood T cell repertoires in COVID-19. Methods used by the authors: Quantification of nucleated cells was approximated via reference gene primer amplification. The assay was immunoSEQ multiplex PCR, and TCRdb's table has in-frame clones only and misses some. The DNA gave D and trimming, while V, J and clone size come from that table. This sample has about 250,000 clones; more than 65% occur once, and the top ten carry 3.4%. The cohort comprised adults aged about 18 to 100 years residing in about two dozen US areas. Participants' own reports of clinical history determined their cohort assignment. Cohort 3 recovered donors had two negative PCRs, clearance, or symptom resolution. This clone was picked up a small number of times. Germline CDR1 is KGHSH and CDR2 is LQKENI. The CDR3 covers 15 residues. Trimming removed 3 bases at V and 2 bases at J, with 11 bases between.

The TCR was taken from a man aged 50-60 years who had recovered from COVID-19. The sequenced material came from PBMCs or T cells enriched from blood (not recorded which). This sequence joins TRBV18 and TRBJ2-1; D call uncertain. The chain's CDR3 is CASSPSPSTYNEQFF. DNA for the CDR3: TGTGCCAGCTCACCTTCCCCAAGCACCTACAATGAGCAGTTCTTC.